The clone carrying this T cell receptor beta chain has just a few counts. These data originate in a study of blood T cells in healthy people across ages. V shed 0 bases and J shed 1 base, with 15 bases lying between them. The CDR3 runs to 18 residues. The germline V gene encodes CDR1 LGHNA and CDR2 YNFKEQ. Then a second PCR, running roughly 7 to 11 cycles, was carried out with a sample-barcoded 5' primer and a J-beta primer mix. MiXCR was run by TCRdb on the 5' RACE reads, yielding one entry per CDR3 protein. This sample carries about 680,000 distinct CDR3 sequences, around 45% of them seen once, and the ten largest clones take roughly 31%.

The chain has TRBV4-2 and TRBJ1-4; TRBD1 might be the D (5 bases). Sequencing was performed on blood. This sequence was found in a woman aged 60-70 years in good health. CDR3 region: CASSQETHRRGTNEKLFF. DNA for the CDR3: TGTGCCAGCAGCCAAGAAACCCATAGGAGGGGAACTAATGAAAAACTGTTTTTT.